This T cell receptor beta chain was documented in a study of shared clonotypes between healthy human individuals. Some clones are missing from TCRdb's copy, which holds only in-frame ones; the method was immunoSEQ multiplex PCR. The table lists approximately 1.5 million clones, 97% to 99% of them singletons. This clone was seen just once. Trimming removed 0 bases from V and 5 bases from J, with 11 bases in between. The length of the CDR3 is 15 residues. The germline V gene encodes CDR1 SGDLS and CDR2 YYNGEE. The gene calls are TRBV9 and TRBJ2-2; no definite D call. Sequenced input: naive CD4+ T cells sorted from blood. Subset denoted: CD45RA+ positively selected. This clonotype was obtained from a man aged 30-40 years in good health. Written as DNA, the CDR3 is TGTGCCAGCAGCGTAGCTACGAGTTTAACCGGGGAGCTGTTTTTT. Residues: CASSVATSLTGELFF.